Below, 21 T cell receptor beta chains from the same sample are listed, as sequenced in a study of T cell responses to AZD1222 COVID-19 vaccine. Clones were sequenced by immunoSEQ multiplex PCR, and TCRdb holds only the in-frame ones, with some missing. The table lists 95,000 to 130,000 clones, 70% to 90% of them singletons. This sample comprised peripheral blood, obtained on day 0 of MenACWY control vaccination. All receptors derive from an adult in good health.

The chain recombines TRBV7-2 with TRBJ1-4; 7 bases match TRBD1. This CDR3 spans 13 amino acids. Germline loops: CDR1 SGHTA, CDR2 FQGNSA. The junction had 6 bases not matched to a gene; V was cut back by 5 bases and J by 9 bases. The CDR3 loop reads CASSEPGQKKLFF. CDR3 DNA: TGTGCCAGCAGCGAGCCGGGACAGAAAAAACTGTTTTTT.

This clone was observed a handful of times. The V gene is TRBV11-2, the J gene TRBJ2-2, with D possibly TRBD1 on 6 matching bases. Trimming removed 5 bases at V and 6 bases at J, with 22 bases between. This CDR3 contains 17 residues. CDR1 is SGHAT and CDR2 is FQNNGV in the germline V gene. The CDR3, as DNA: TGTGCCAGCAGCGCCATGGGCTTTCAGGGGATCGCCGGGGAGCTGTTTTTT. This translates into CASSAMGFQGIAGELFF.

V usage is TRBV10-3 and J usage is TRBJ2-3; a weak D match, TRBD1 (6 bases). Germline CDR1 is ENHRY and CDR2 is SYGVKD. Trimming cost V 1 base and J 1 base, with 18 bases left between them. The CDR3 covers 18 residues. Here the CDR3 reads CAISEFLDRTVGTDTQYF. In nucleotides, the CDR3 is TGTGCCATCAGTGAGTTCCTGGACAGAACCGTGGGCACAGATACGCAGTATTTT.

The rearrangement uses TRBV5-8 and TRBJ2-3; D gene uncertain. The germline gives CDR1 SGHTS, CDR2 YDEGEE. The ends were cut back, 4 bases at V and 0 bases at J, with 9 bases in the middle. The CDR3 consists of 14 residues. The CDR3 DNA reads TGTGCCAGCAGCCCCATTACGAGCACAGATACGCAGTATTTT. It yields the protein CASSPITSTDTQYF.

J is TRBJ1-2 and V is TRBV3-1 (or the pseudogene TRBV3-2); 9 nucleotides agree with TRBD1. The V and J ends lost 3 bases and 2 bases, in that order; junction bases with no gene match: 4. The V gene's germline CDR1 is LGHDT and CDR2 YNNKEL (reference sequence). The CDR3 spans 15 residues. The CDR3 region is CASSQAGTGNYGYTF. Written as DNA, the CDR3 is TGTGCCAGCAGCCAGGCCGGGACAGGGAACTATGGCTACACCTTC.

The chain links TRBV7-9 to TRBJ1-1; D gene unclear. The CDR3 covers 14 residues. Germline lookup yields CDR1 SEHNR and CDR2 FQNEAQ (reference sequence). Trimming took 3 bases from V and 0 from J, leaving 8 bases between them. DNA for the CDR3: TGTGCCAGCAGCTTTACCGGAGTGAACACTGAAGCTTTCTTT. This encodes CASSFTGVNTEAFF.

The chain carries TRBV28 and TRBJ1-2; D gene uncertain. Trimming removed 6 bases from V and 4 bases from J, with 9 bases in between. The CDR3 has 12 amino acids. In germline, CDR1 is MDHEN, CDR2 SYDVKM. The chain's CDR3 is CASSPVTYGYTF. The CDR3 DNA follows: TGTGCCAGCAGCCCCGTGACCTATGGCTACACCTTC.

The gene calls are TRBV28 and TRBJ1-3; D gene ambiguous. V was cut by 6 bases and J by 2 bases, with 11 bases left in between. Per the germline V gene, CDR1 is MDHEN and CDR2 is SYDVKM. This CDR3 comprises 14 residues. CDR3 sequence (DNA): TGTGCCAGCAGATCAGAATCCCCTGGAAACACCATATATTTT. Translation: CASRSESPGNTIYF.

The J gene is TRBJ1-1, the V gene TRBV19; D is ambiguous. Germline V gene sequence: CDR1 LNHDA, CDR2 SQIVND (reference sequence). The CDR3 is 18 residues long. The V end was cut by 0 bases, the J end by 0 bases, with 17 bases between. CDR3: CASSIDVRTAEMNTEAFF. CDR3 nucleotides: TGTGCCAGTAGTATAGATGTTCGGACGGCTGAGATGAACACTGAAGCTTTCTTT. Full variable domain (missing parts from reference TRBV19 and TRBJ1-1): DGGITQSPKYLFRKEGQNVTLSCEQNLNHDAMYWYRQDPGQGLRLIYYSQIVNDFQKGDIAEGYSVSREKKESFPLTVTSAQKNPTAFYLCASSIDVRTAEMNTEAFFGQGTRLTVV.

On this clone itself: The limits of the CDR3 on the DNA are not certain, so only TCRdb's listed CDR3 is given. This chain joins TRBV12-2 and TRBJ1-2. TRBV12-2 is shown as a pseudogene. The CDR3 is 18 amino acids long, termini counted. The CDR3 sequence is CASRLKWGEGIVNYGYTF.

This clone showed up just a few times. CDR3 DNA sequence: TGTGCCACCAGCATCGGACAGGGGGCCGAGCAGTACTTC. It is translated as CATSIGQGAEQYF. The rearrangement joins TRBV15 to TRBJ2-7, with 11 positions matching TRBD1. Trimming cost V 4 bases and J 6 bases; bases outside gene matches: 2. Germline V gene lookup returns CDR1 LNHNV and CDR2 YYDKDF (reference sequence). This CDR3 comprises 13 residues.

This clone was counted once. This chain joins TRBV19 and TRBJ1-1; D remains ambiguous. The CDR3 is made up of 14 amino acids. V shed 5 bases and J shed 0 bases, with 10 bases lying between them. CDR1 LNHDA and CDR2 SQIVND come from the germline V gene (reference sequence). The CDR3 coding sequence is TGTGCCAGTAGTCTTCTGACACTGAACACTGAAGCTTTCTTT. Its protein is CASSLLTLNTEAFF.

This clone is a singleton in its sample. This chain links TRBV18 with TRBJ1-6; no clear D gene. This CDR3 comprises 13 residues. Germline CDR1 is KGHSH and CDR2 is LQKENI. The V and J ends lost 3 bases and 6 bases respectively, with 6 bases between them. The chain's CDR3 is CASSPSPNSPLHF. The CDR3 nucleotides read TGTGCCAGCTCACCTTCACCTAATTCACCCCTCCACTTT. Filled out from reference TRBV18 and TRBJ1-6, the complete variable domain reads NAGVMQNPRHLVRRRGQEARLRCSPMKGHSHVYWYRQLPEEGLKFMVYLQKENIIDESGMPKERFSAEFPKEGPSILRIQQVVRGDSAAYFCASSPSPNSPLHFGNGTRLTVT.

The chain joins TRBV29-1 to TRBJ2-7; 10 nucleotides align to TRBD2. The CDR3 totals 14 residues. CDR1 and CDR2 (germline): SQVTM, ANQGSEA. Germline trimming cut 7 bases from V and 3 bases from J; bases unmatched to any gene: 9. CDR3 bases: TGCAGCGCTCGACTTAGCGGGGGGTTCTACGAGCAGTACTTC. Its protein product is CSARLSGGFYEQYF.

About this clone itself: Distinct nucleotide sequences in the sample also encode this CDR3. This sequence joins TRBV5-5 and TRBJ1-2; perhaps TRBD1 as D (6 bases). Trimming left V 0 bases short and J 2 bases short, with 14 bases between. The CDR3 totals 16 residues. CDR1 is SGHKS, CDR2 YYEKEE, per germline (reference sequence). CDR3 in amino acids: CASSLGPTGTNYGYTF. CDR3 coding DNA: TGTGCCAGCAGCTTGGGACCGACAGGAACCAACTATGGCTACACCTTC.

This sequence joins TRBV27 and TRBJ1-1, with 9 bases identical to TRBD1. The CDR3 is 15 residues long. The ends lost 0 bases at V and 5 bases at J; junction bases unmatched: 4. CDR1 and CDR2 from the germline V gene are MNHEY and SMNVEV (reference sequence). The CDR3 nucleotides are TGTGCCAGCAGTTTATCCCGCGGGACAGGGACTGAAGCTTTCTTT. As protein: CASSLSRGTGTEAFF.

Remarks on this clone: A read error may account for a junction end that differs from germline. The V and J genes are TRBV19 and TRBJ2-1; a possible D gene is TRBD1 (6 bases). Germline-derived CDR1 and CDR2 are LNHDA and SQIVND (reference sequence). CDR3 length: 15 residues. The CDR3 DNA follows: TGTGCCAGTAGTTTAGAGTGGTTTGGGGGCGGGGAGCAGTTCTTC. Translating it yields CASSLEWFGGGEQFF.

The chain has TRBV5-5 and TRBJ1-2, with a possible D match to TRBD1 (5 bases). V gave up 4 bases and J gave up 6 bases, with 10 bases separating them. Germline CDR1 and CDR2: SGHKS and YYEKEE (reference sequence). The CDR3 sequence is 12 residues long. The CDR3 loop is CASSPRVDGYTF. CDR3 DNA: TGTGCCAGCAGCCCCAGGGTTGATGGCTACACCTTC.

The chain employs TRBV20-1 and TRBJ1-6; 9 bases align to TRBD1. Per germline, CDR1 DFQATT and CDR2 SNEGSKA (reference sequence). The CDR3 totals 18 residues. Trimming cost V 6 bases and J 10 bases; bases outside gene matches: 22. Here the CDR3 DNA reads TGCAGTGCCAGTACCGGGACAGGGACAAGGGGGCTCCGGTCACCCCTCCACTTT. Translation gives CSASTGTGTRGLRSPLHF.

The chain joins TRBV7-9 to TRBJ1-2; possible D gene TRBD1, 5 bases. Per germline, CDR1 SEHNR and CDR2 FQNEAQ (reference sequence). The V end lost 5 bases, the J end lost 4 bases, and 23 bases lay between the germline ends. The CDR3 is 17 amino acids. DNA for the CDR3: TGTGCCAGCAGCCCCCAAACCCCCAGGGTGTCGATCTATGGCTACACCTTC. Translation: CASSPQTPRVSIYGYTF.

This chain connects TRBV5-1 to TRBJ2-7, with 12 bases identical to TRBD1. Germline V gene data show CDR1 as SGHRS and CDR2 as YFSETQ. The CDR3 covers 16 residues. The trim removed 0 bases at V and 6 bases at J, leaving 7 bases unmatched. The CDR3 DNA sequence: TGCGCCAGCAGCTTGGGGGGACAGGGGGCGCAATTCGAGCAGTACTTC. Protein product: CASSLGGQGAQFEQYF.